Listed here are 5 T cell receptor beta chains from one sample, sequenced in a study of cytomegalovirus exposure and HLA in healthy donors. The primer mix had 60 Vbeta and 13 Jbeta primers. Some clones are missing from TCRdb's copy, which holds only in-frame ones; the method was immunoSEQ multiplex PCR. The table includes 150,000 to 200,000 clones, approximately 82% detected once. The specimen sequenced was PBMCs. These receptors originate from a male donor in good health and CMV-seronegative.

This clone was detected only a few times. The chain recombines TRBV11-2 with TRBJ2-3; a weak D match, TRBD2 (6 bases). The length of the CDR3 is 16 residues. Per germline, CDR1 SGHAT and CDR2 FQNNGV. Trimming left V 0 bases short and J 1 base short, with 11 bases between. In DNA, the CDR3 is TGTGCCAGCAGCTTAGAAGCGCGGGGAGGCACAGATACGCAGTATTTT. This gives the protein CASSLEARGGTDTQYF.

The chain joins TRBV7-6 to TRBJ2-2; possible D gene TRBD2, 6 bases. Germline V lookup: CDR1 SGHVS, CDR2 FNYEAQ. The CDR3 sequence is 16 residues long. V gave up 1 base and J gave up 2 bases, with 11 bases separating them. CDR3 sequence (DNA): TGTGCCAGCAGCTTAGAAGGAGGGGCCAACACCGGGGAGCTGTTTTTT. Protein: CASSLEGGANTGELFF.

The rearrangement links TRBV5-1 to TRBJ2-7, with 9 bases matching TRBD2. Germline CDR1 and CDR2: SGHRS and YFSETQ. The CDR3 covers 15 residues. The V segment lost 4 bases and the J segment 3 bases; nucleotides outside the gene matches: 8. CDR3 region: CASSPRASGIYEQYF. CDR3 DNA: TGCGCCAGCAGCCCGCGGGCTAGCGGGATCTACGAGCAGTACTTC.

The chain couples TRBV7-9 to TRBJ2-5; 8 nucleotides align to TRBD1. This CDR3 has 15 residues. The V and J ends lost 4 bases and 4 bases, in that order; junction bases with no gene match: 8. Germline-derived CDR1 and CDR2 are SEHNR and FQNEAQ (reference sequence). The DNA for the CDR3 is TGTGCCAGCAGCTCACGATCCAGGGGGCGAGAGACCCAGTACTTC. This translates into CASSSRSRGRETQYF. Complete variable domain (other parts from reference TRBV7-9 and TRBJ2-5): DTGVSQNPRHKITKRGQNVTFRCDPISEHNRLYWYRQTLGQGPEFLTYFQNEAQLEKSRLLSDRFSAERPKGSFSTLEIQRTEQGDSAMYLCASSSRSRGRETQYFGPGTRLLVL.

J is TRBJ2-7 and V is TRBV25-1; D not resolved. Germline CDR1 MGHDK, CDR2 SYGVNS. Trimming shortened V by 2 bases and J by 1 base, and 12 bases separated the two germline ends. CDR3 length: 15 amino acids. The CDR3 region has the DNA TGTGCCAGCAGTGAACCAACCAGAGGTTCCTACGAGCAGTACTTC. Translated: CASSEPTRGSYEQYF.